This TCR beta chain was obtained from a study of blood T cell repertoires in COVID-19. Study-level background: Samples of COVID-19 (acute and convalescent) were obtained from the United States, Italy and Spain. In each case, the material was cDNA or gDNA derived from T cells, B-cell-depleted T cells, or PBMCs.

The junction had 10 bases not matched to a gene; V was cut back by 0 bases and J by 5 bases. The V gene's germline CDR1 is SQVTM and CDR2 ANQGSEA. This CDR3 is built from 16 residues. As originally analysed: Nucleated cell counts were estimated from reference gene primer amplification. Method: immunoSEQ multiplex PCR; TCRdb's copy keeps in-frame clones and lacks some. The DNA was the basis for D and trimming; V, J and clone size are from that table. The sample lists approximately 52,000 clones, 70% to 90% occurring once. Sample: peripheral blood. This receptor was obtained from a man between 60 and 75 years old with acute or convalescent COVID-19. The chain links TRBV29-1 to TRBJ1-2; 9 positions match TRBD1. The CDR3 coding sequence is TGCAGCGTTGAAGAAGGTGGAGACAGGGGGATTTATGGCTACACCTTC. Protein sequence: CSVEEGGDRGIYGYTF.